The 6 T cell receptor beta chains below were found in one sample sequenced in a study of T-cell memory formation after mild COVID-19. MiXCR, applied by TCRdb to the 5' RACE reads, yields one record per CDR3 protein. The table lists 15,000 to 20,000 distinct CDR3 sequences, 23% of them singletons, with more than 55% in the top ten. Sequencing used PBMCs or a T cell subset sorted from them (not recorded which). Every receptor here comes from a young man who had mild COVID-19 (a few samples of this study predate the infection). Cell type and time point are not known.

This clonotype was observed at least ten times. The chain combines TRBV6-2 or TRBV6-3 with TRBJ2-1; TRBD2 agrees at 12 bases. V lost 5 bases, J lost 4 bases, and 6 bases stayed unmatched. Germline V CDR1 and CDR2: MNHEY, SVGEGT. The CDR3 contains 16 residues. As DNA, the CDR3 is TGTGCCAGCAGTGTCCTTGGGACTAGCGGGTACAATGAGCAGTTCTTC. Protein sequence: CASSVLGTSGYNEQFF.

This clonotype was observed a handful of times. This rearrangement joins TRBV4-3 to TRBJ1-2, with D possibly matching TRBD1 (6 bases). With 3 bases removed from V and 7 bases from J, the gap between germline ends came to 12 bases. This CDR3 is built from 13 residues. Germline values: CDR1 LGHNA, CDR2 YSLEER. The CDR3 sequence is CASSHTGFSGYTF. As DNA, the CDR3 is TGCGCCAGCAGCCACACAGGGTTTTCTGGCTACACCTTC.

This sequence joins TRBV30 and TRBJ1-1; 7 bases agree with TRBD1. V lost 6 bases, J lost 7 bases, and 8 bases stayed unmatched. Germline V gene lookup returns CDR1 GTSNPN and CDR2 SVGIG (reference sequence). This CDR3 spans 12 amino acids. CDR3 DNA: TGTGCCTGCAACAGGGGATTCGGTGAAGCTTTCTTT. It encodes CACNRGFGEAFF. The whole variable domain, remainder taken from reference TRBV30 and TRBJ1-1, is SQTIHQWPATLVQPVGSPLSLECTVEGTSNPNLYWYRQAAGRGLQLLFYSVGIGQISSEVPQNLSASRPQDRQFILSSKKLLLSDSGFYLCACNRGFGEAFFGQGTRLTVV.

Ten or more counts support this clonotype. The chain is built from TRBV2 and TRBJ1-2; D possibly corresponds to TRBD1 (6 bases). Germline values: CDR1 SNHLY, CDR2 FYNNEI. Between the trimmed V and J ends, which lost 5 bases and 8 bases, there was a span of 24 bases. The CDR3 spans 16 residues. The CDR3 reads CASSTTPTWGAGGYTF. Here the CDR3 DNA reads TGTGCCAGCAGTACAACCCCGACATGGGGGGCGGGCGGCTACACCTTC.

The CDR3 is CASSEAIALIFVGEQFF. Here the CDR3 DNA reads TGTGCCAGCAGTGAAGCAATAGCACTCATTTTCGTCGGTGAGCAGTTCTTC. The chain is built from TRBV6-1 and TRBJ2-1, with D hard to call. This CDR3 comprises 17 residues. CDR1 is MNHNS and CDR2 is SASEGT in the germline V gene. Trimming cost V 0 bases and J 9 bases, with 21 bases left between them.

This clonotype showed up just a few times. The chain is built from TRBV10-3 and TRBJ1-2; no clear D. Between the trimmed V and J ends, which lost 6 bases and 7 bases, there was a span of 21 bases. The CDR3 consists of 15 residues. Germline assignment: CDR1 ENHRY and CDR2 SYGVKD. The CDR3 nucleotides read TGTGCCATCAGCGGAACAATCCCCACTATGCGTGGCTACACCTTC. It translates to CAISGTIPTMRGYTF.